The clone carrying this T cell receptor (beta chain) was seen only a few times. The antigen is not known. This sample stems from a study of blood T cells in healthy people across ages. Study results and limitations: When set beside aged donors, long-lived donors presented more naive CD4+ cells and higher diversity.

The use of a sample-barcoded 5' primer and a J-beta primer mix characterized a second PCR of about 7 to 12 cycles. One entry per CDR3 protein results from TCRdb running MiXCR on the 5' RACE reads. The sample yields over 700,000 distinct CDR3 sequences, roughly 25% seen once. CDR1 is SGHTA and CDR2 is FQGNSA in the germline V gene. The CDR3 is made up of 16 amino acids. With 5 bases clipped from V and 8 bases from J, the junction kept 11 bases outside the gene matches. These sequences were also reported in another study, on T cells of mothers and their children.

This clonotype originated in a boy aged 5-17 years in good health. The specimen was blood. This chain uses TRBV7-2 with TRBJ2-1; 11 bases align to TRBD2. CDR3 sequence: CASSPIAGGPSHEQFF. CDR3 DNA: TGTGCCAGCAGCCCCATAGCGGGGGGGCCTTCCCATGAGCAGTTCTTC.